The source of this T cell receptor (beta chain) is a study of blood T cell repertoires in COVID-19. Study information: Sources were T cells, B-cell-depleted T cells, or PBMCs; the material itself was cDNA or gDNA.

Assay used: immunoSEQ multiplex PCR; TCRdb lists only in-frame clones, some missing. The sample has roughly 96,000 clones; more than 75% are singletons. This clone occurred once. Sequencing was performed on peripheral blood. This clonotype was sampled from an elderly man with acute or convalescent COVID-19.

CDR3 in amino acids: CASNDRTSGEYSHEQFF. The DNA for the CDR3 is TGTGCCAGCAACGATAGGACTAGCGGGGAGTACTCGCATGAGCAGTTCTTC. The chain uses TRBV11-2 and TRBJ2-1; 12 nucleotides line up with TRBD2. The germline V gene has CDR1 SGHAT and CDR2 FQNNGV. The CDR3 loop spans 17 amino acids. V was pared by 7 bases and J by 8 bases, with 15 bases of the junction left unmatched.